Each of the 4 T cell receptor beta chains below was sequenced from the same sample in a study of T cells in Graves' hyperthyroidism and ophthalmopathy. Authors of the study amplified TCR beta CDR3 regions from RNA transcripts. The HTBI primer set was used in a first-round RT-PCR of the TCR CDR3. MiXCR, applied by TCRdb to the multiplex PCR reads, yields one record per CDR3 protein. The sample lists 530,000 or so distinct CDR3 sequences, just over 45% occurring once. The sequenced material came from peripheral blood or thyroid tissue (not recorded which). The receptors stem from a woman between 18 and 29 years old with Graves' hyperthyroidism.

The chain couples TRBV5-4 to TRBJ1-2, with D possibly being TRBD1 (6 bases). The V gene lost 2 bases and the J gene lost 7 bases, with 27 bases spanning the gap. Germline V lookup: CDR1 SGHNT, CDR2 YYREEE (reference sequence). CDR3 size: 18 residues. The CDR3 sequence is CASSLHRTLGGGEFGYTF. CDR3 nucleotide sequence: TGTGCCAGCAGCTTACATAGGACATTGGGGGGCGGTGAGTTTGGCTACACCTTC.

The table lists this clonotype with a count of one. A much larger clone differs by one base, so this may be a read error. This sequence joins TRBV5-6 and TRBJ2-7; D unresolved. V lost 0 bases and J 6 bases, leaving 13 bases between the germline ends. CDR1 SGHDT and CDR2 YYEEEE come from the germline V gene. The CDR3 has 14 residues. The chain's CDR3 is CASSLGGSSIEQYF. In DNA form, the CDR3 reads TGTGCCAGCAGCTTGGGGGGTAGCTCCATCGAGCAGTACTTC.

This clonotype was recorded at least ten times. The chain joins TRBV30 to TRBJ1-1, with D perhaps matching TRBD1 (6 bases). The CDR3 totals 12 residues. From germline, CDR1 is GTSNPN and CDR2 SVGIG (reference sequence). V lost 3 bases, J lost 11 bases, and 16 bases lay in between. The DNA for the CDR3 is TGTGCCTGGAGAAGAGCAGGCCAGGGGGCTTTCTTT. Its translation: CAWRRAGQGAFF.

This rearrangement joins TRBV7-8 to TRBJ2-6; possible D gene TRBD1, 5 bases. V was trimmed by 3 bases and J by 1 base, leaving 10 bases between them. CDR1 and CDR2 (germline): SGHVS, FQNEAQ. The CDR3 is 16 amino acids. The CDR3 loop reads CASSLKGRSGANVLTF. The CDR3 bases are TGTGCCAGCAGCTTGAAGGGGCGTTCTGGGGCCAACGTCCTGACTTTC.